This T cell receptor (beta chain) derives from a study of identical twins. After template switching added a universal primer site, the resulting cDNA carried unique molecular identifiers. One entry per CDR3 protein, called by TCRdb with MiXCR from the 5' RACE reads. This table has some 730,000 distinct CDR3 sequences, roughly 18% appearing once. This clonotype was observed a few times. Its antigen is still unknown. Findings and limits, study-wide: Partial confounding of zero-insertion analyses by invariant MAIT and iNKT cells was possible.

The V segment lost 3 bases and the J segment 9 bases; nucleotides outside the gene matches: 6. Germline V gene lookup returns CDR1 DFQATT and CDR2 SNEGSKA (reference sequence). This CDR3 spans 13 amino acids. These records were also assigned to another study, of T cells expressing NK-cell markers. That study adds: One of eight sequenced donors was HCMV-seronegative; the other seven were seropositive. The study found these clonotypes also leading the CD3+CD56-NKG2C+ fraction in a few donors.

This sequence joins TRBV20-1 and TRBJ2-1, with 9 bases lining up with TRBD2. This clonotype was obtained from a woman younger than 30 in good health. The sample consisted of PBMCs. The CDR3 spells CSARGTSSGEQFF. The CDR3 nucleotides are TGCAGTGCTAGGGGGACTAGCTCGGGTGAGCAGTTCTTC.